The next 30 T cell receptor beta chains were all read from a single sample in a study of blood T cell repertoires in COVID-19. TCRdb keeps only in-frame clones here, not all; method: immunoSEQ multiplex PCR. The table records 110,000 to 150,000 clones, 87% of them present only once. Sequencing was carried out using PBMCs or T cells enriched from blood (not recorded which). The receptors derive from a man in his sixties who had recovered from COVID-19.

The chain combines TRBV7-9 with TRBJ2-1; TRBD2 agrees at 10 bases. CDR3 length: 13 residues. With 6 bases clipped from V and 7 bases from J, the junction kept 3 bases outside the gene matches. Germline V gene lookup returns CDR1 SEHNR and CDR2 FQNEAQ (reference sequence). The CDR3 loop reads CASRLAGWNEQFF. In DNA, the CDR3 is TGTGCCAGCAGACTAGCGGGGTGGAATGAGCAGTTCTTC.

This chain connects TRBV28 to TRBJ2-3, with D possibly matching TRBD1 (6 bases). Germline-derived CDR1 and CDR2 are MDHEN and SYDVKM. The V end lost 3 bases, the J end lost 2 bases, and 12 bases lay between the germline ends. The CDR3 extends over 15 amino acids. The CDR3: CASSFSQGYTDTQYF. CDR3 bases: TGTGCCAGCAGTTTCTCGCAGGGGTACACAGATACGCAGTATTTT. The full variable domain, rest sourced from reference TRBV28 and TRBJ2-3, is DVKVTQSSRYLVKRTGEKVFLECVQDMDHENMFWYRQDPGLGLRLIYFSYDVKMKEKGDIPEGYSVSREKKERFSLILESASTNQTSMYLCASSFSQGYTDTQYFGPGTRLTVL.

This chain uses TRBV10-3 with TRBJ2-2, with TRBD1 identical over 11 bases. The germline gives CDR1 ENHRY, CDR2 SYGVKD. After removal of 10 bases from V and 6 bases from J, the junction contained 7 bases not matched to a gene. The CDR3 has 14 residues. In DNA form, the CDR3 reads TGTGCCAGTCACGGGACAGGGGGTTCCGGGGAGCTGTTTTTT. This sequence encodes CASHGTGGSGELFF.

The V and J genes are TRBV5-6 and TRBJ2-5; 7 bases line up with TRBD2. Germline-derived CDR1 and CDR2 are SGHDT and YYEEEE. Trimming cost V 1 base and J 0 bases; bases outside gene matches: 0. This CDR3 comprises 14 residues. CDR3 protein: CASSLSGDQETQYF. In DNA, the CDR3 is TGTGCCAGCAGCTTGAGCGGGGACCAAGAGACCCAGTACTTC.

The CDR3 loop is CASNLDRYDQPQHF. CDR3 coding DNA: TGTGCCAGCAACCTCGACAGGTACGATCAGCCCCAGCATTTT. The V call is TRBV28, the J call TRBJ1-5, with D tentatively TRBD1 (6 bases). The CDR3 contains 14 residues. V shed 7 bases and J shed 5 bases, with 15 bases lying between them. Germline V gene data show CDR1 as MDHEN and CDR2 as SYDVKM.

The table lists this clone with a few counts. V gene TRBV23-1 combines with J gene TRBJ1-3; D not certain. TRBV23-1 is classed as an ORF, of uncertain function. The CDR3 has 13 residues. V lost 8 bases, J lost 0 bases, and 8 bases lay in between. In DNA, the CDR3 is TGCGCCAGCGACCGACTCTCTGGAAACACCATATATTTT. Amino acid sequence: CASDRLSGNTIYF.

The chain recombines TRBV7-9 with TRBJ2-1; possibly TRBD1 for D (5 bases). The V gene lost 5 bases and the J gene lost 7 bases, with 24 bases spanning the gap. Germline V CDR1 and CDR2: SEHNR, FQNEAQ (reference sequence). CDR3 length: 17 amino acids. The CDR3 protein is CASSLPKGVRLVNEQFF. Here the CDR3 DNA reads TGTGCCAGCAGCCTACCAAAAGGGGTTCGCTTGGTAAATGAGCAGTTCTTC.

The J gene is TRBJ2-7, the V gene TRBV18; TRBD1 aligns across 10 bases. This CDR3 has 15 amino acids. Per the germline V gene, CDR1 is KGHSH and CDR2 is LQKENI. V lost 2 bases, J lost 7 bases, and 8 bases stayed unmatched. CDR3 region: CASSPGQGVAGEQYF. The CDR3 DNA reads TGTGCCAGCTCACCAGGACAGGGGGTAGCGGGAGAGCAGTACTTC.

V is TRBV5-5 and J is TRBJ1-2, with TRBD1 identical over 8 bases. The CDR3 length is 15 residues. Germline V gene lookup returns CDR1 SGHKS and CDR2 YYEKEE (reference sequence). Trimming removed 4 bases from V and 4 bases from J; junction bases left unmatched: 9. Written as DNA, the CDR3 is TGTGCCAGCAGCCGTGCAGGGACAGGCCTCTATGGCTACACCTTC. It specifies CASSRAGTGLYGYTF.

V gene TRBV27 combines with J gene TRBJ2-2, with 8 bases identical to TRBD1. Germline values: CDR1 MNHEY, CDR2 SMNVEV (reference sequence). The V gene end was trimmed by 8 bases and the J gene end by 7 bases; junction bases not matched to a gene: 9. This CDR3 is built from 14 residues. Here the CDR3 reads CASAPQGAYGELFF. For the CDR3, the DNA is TGTGCCAGCGCCCCCCAGGGGGCATACGGGGAGCTGTTTTTT.

The chain combines TRBV28 with TRBJ1-5, with D tentatively TRBD1 (6 bases). Deletions cut 4 bases from V and 5 bases from J, with 15 bases between. This CDR3 is built from 15 residues. Germline values: CDR1 MDHEN, CDR2 SYDVKM. The chain's CDR3 is CASSSVGGAHQPQHF. The CDR3 nucleotides are TGTGCCAGCAGTTCCGTAGGGGGGGCCCATCAGCCCCAGCATTTT.

This chain links TRBV29-1 with TRBJ1-2; D perhaps matches TRBD1 (6 bases). V was shortened by 5 bases and J by 8 bases, with 15 bases between the two germline ends. The CDR3 is made up of 12 amino acids. In germline, CDR1 is SQVTM, CDR2 ANQGSEA. CDR3 sequence: CSVRVGAHGYTF. CDR3 nucleotide sequence: TGCAGCGTTCGAGTGGGGGCTCACGGCTACACCTTC.

The chain joins TRBV9 to TRBJ2-7; tentative D call: TRBD1 (5 bases). Looked up from germline, CDR1 is SGDLS and CDR2 is YYNGEE. This CDR3 comprises 15 residues. V was clipped by 0 bases and J by 3 bases, with 13 bases between them. In DNA form, the CDR3 reads TGTGCCAGCAGCGTAGGGTCAGGGAACCACTACGAGCAGTACTTC. Protein sequence: CASSVGSGNHYEQYF.

The rearrangement uses TRBV3-1 (or the pseudogene TRBV3-2) and TRBJ2-5; D gene uncertain. V was shortened by 5 bases and J by 5 bases, with 12 bases between the two germline ends. CDR3 length: 13 residues. Germline-derived CDR1 and CDR2 are LGHDT and YNNKEL (reference sequence). CDR3 in amino acids: CASSGTMRETQYF. The CDR3 DNA is TGTGCCAGCAGCGGAACGATGCGGGAGACCCAGTACTTC.

V usage is TRBV7-2 and J usage is TRBJ2-7; TRBD2 might be the D (5 bases). The CDR3 extends over 13 amino acids. Germline V lookup: CDR1 SGHTA, CDR2 FQGNSA. Trimming stripped 5 bases from V and 7 bases from J, with 15 bases between. This chain's CDR3 is CASSPSRTGEQYF. CDR3 DNA: TGTGCCAGCAGCCCTTCCAGGACGGGGGAGCAGTACTTC.

V gene TRBV10-1 combines with J gene TRBJ2-1; no clear D. Germline lookup yields CDR1 WNHNN and CDR2 SYGVQD (reference sequence). This CDR3 has 12 residues. Trimming left V 3 bases short and J 4 bases short, with 4 bases between. CDR3 bases: TGCGCCAGCAGTGAATCTTACAATGAGCAGTTCTTC. Residues: CASSESYNEQFF.

The chain combines TRBV28 with TRBJ2-2, with a possible D match to TRBD2 (5 bases). Trimming cost V 3 bases and J 6 bases, with 14 bases left between them. The length of the CDR3 is 15 residues. CDR1 and CDR2 (germline): MDHEN, SYDVKM. CDR3 in DNA: TGTGCCAGCAGTTTCCTTTCCGAGAGGGCCGGGGAGCTGTTTTTT. Translated: CASSFLSERAGELFF.

The rearrangement joins TRBV30 to TRBJ1-6, with D unresolved. V was clipped by 3 bases and J by 3 bases, with 9 bases between them. Germline CDR1 GTSNPN, CDR2 SVGIG (reference sequence). The CDR3 totals 14 residues. The CDR3 is CAWRVRGYNSPLHF. The CDR3 DNA sequence: TGTGCCTGGAGAGTCCGGGGCTATAATTCACCCCTCCACTTT.

The chain joins TRBV4-1 to TRBJ2-7, with a tentative D call TRBD2 (7 bases). Trimming removed 3 bases at V and 7 bases at J, with 19 bases between. The CDR3 is made up of 15 amino acids. Germline V CDR1 and CDR2: MGHRA, YSYEKL. The CDR3 reads CASSQNFGEGGEQYF. The CDR3 bases are TGCGCCAGCAGCCAGAACTTTGGGGAGGGGGGGGAGCAGTACTTC.

The V gene is TRBV28, the J gene TRBJ1-2; 10 bases match TRBD1. V shed 6 bases and J 3 bases; nucleotides not matched to a gene: 7. This CDR3 has 15 residues. Germline loops: CDR1 MDHEN, CDR2 SYDVKM. CDR3: CASSRTGGRDYGYTF. CDR3 nucleotides: TGTGCCAGCAGCCGGACAGGGGGGCGGGACTATGGCTACACCTTC.

The DNA for the CDR3 is TGTGCCAGCAGCTTCCGCGGGGGGGCGACTAATGAAAAACTGTTTTTT. The encoded protein is CASSFRGGATNEKLFF. The J gene is TRBJ1-4, the V gene TRBV5-8, with a weak D call TRBD1 (6 bases). This CDR3 has 16 residues. V lost 2 bases, J lost 2 bases, and 13 bases lay in between. From germline, CDR1 is SGHTS and CDR2 YDEGEE.

This rearrangement joins TRBV15 to TRBJ2-7; TRBD1 agrees at 10 bases. Germline loops: CDR1 LNHNV, CDR2 YYDKDF (reference sequence). The CDR3 consists of 15 residues. V trimming: 0 bases; J trimming: 2 bases; junction bases outside the gene matches: 1. CDR3 coding DNA: TGTGCCACCAGCAGAGAGGGGACAGGGGCCTACGAGCAGTACTTC. It yields the protein CATSREGTGAYEQYF.

The table lists this clone with a few counts. The chain couples TRBV5-4 to TRBJ2-1; 16 bases map to TRBD2. The junction had 5 bases not matched to a gene; V was cut back by 4 bases and J by 4 bases. The germline V gene encodes CDR1 SGHNT and CDR2 YYREEE (reference sequence). This CDR3 region has 17 residues. The CDR3 region is CASSGTSGGAGYNEQFF. DNA for the CDR3: TGTGCCAGCAGCGGGACTAGCGGGGGGGCCGGGTACAATGAGCAGTTCTTC.

This chain uses TRBV6-5 with TRBJ1-5; possible D gene TRBD1, 5 bases. The V gene's germline CDR1 is MNHEY and CDR2 SVGAGI. The CDR3 is 12 residues long. The V end lost 8 bases, the J end lost 9 bases, and 14 bases lay between the germline ends. CDR3 in DNA: TGTGCCAGCTCCGACAGAGCCGGGCCCCAGCATTTT. This sequence encodes CASSDRAGPQHF.

The genes are TRBV28 and TRBJ2-7; D is possibly TRBD1 (6 bases). Germline CDR1 MDHEN, CDR2 SYDVKM. Trimming took off 6 bases at V and 2 bases at J, with 11 bases between the two ends. This CDR3 has 13 residues. The CDR3 protein is CASSYGQTYEQYF. CDR3 bases: TGTGCCAGCAGCTACGGACAGACCTACGAGCAGTACTTC.

V is TRBV5-4 and J is TRBJ2-5; TRBD2 matches 9 bases. The length of the CDR3 is 14 residues. With V trimmed by 6 bases and J by 2 bases, 5 bases remained unmatched. CDR1 SGHNT and CDR2 YYREEE come from the germline V gene (reference sequence). The CDR3 sequence: CASTPTSGQETQYF. The CDR3 DNA follows: TGTGCCAGCACCCCCACTAGCGGGCAAGAGACCCAGTACTTC.

On this clone itself: The sample has other DNA sequences that encode this CDR3 too. This rearrangement joins TRBV28 to TRBJ2-7; D uncertain. The germline CDR1 and CDR2 sequences are MDHEN and SYDVKM. This CDR3 region has 13 residues. The V end was cut by 5 bases, the J end by 4 bases, with 12 bases between. The CDR3: CASSRLGSYEQYF. The CDR3 DNA reads as TGTGCCAGCAGTCGGCTAGGTTCTTACGAGCAGTACTTC.

The chain links TRBV3-1 (or the pseudogene TRBV3-2) to TRBJ2-1, with TRBD2 identical over 8 bases. The CDR3 totals 19 residues. V trimming: 4 bases; J trimming: 1 base; junction bases outside the gene matches: 15. Germline V gene lookup returns CDR1 LGHDT and CDR2 YNNKEL (reference sequence). Written as DNA, the CDR3 is TGTGCCAGCAGCCGCATATCCGGAGCGGGAGAAGGTTCCTACAATGAGCAGTTCTTC. It codes for CASSRISGAGEGSYNEQFF.

This chain connects TRBV2 to TRBJ2-3; 11 bases agree with TRBD1. V trimming: 3 bases; J trimming: 6 bases; junction bases outside the gene matches: 2. The length of the CDR3 is 14 residues. Germline CDR1 is SNHLY and CDR2 is FYNNEI. The CDR3 coding sequence is TGTGCCAGCAGTGAGGACAGGGGGCGGGATACGCAGTATTTT. Its protein is CASSEDRGRDTQYF.

The J gene is TRBJ1-1, the V gene TRBV12-3 or TRBV12-4, with D unclear. The CDR3 spans 13 residues. V lost 3 bases, J lost 11 bases, and 16 bases lay in between. The CDR3 spells CASSFGDLGRAFF. The CDR3 bases are TGTGCCAGCAGTTTTGGTGACTTGGGTCGGGCTTTCTTT.